The clone carrying this T cell receptor beta chain has a count of ten or more. Its target is not known. These data originate in a study of CD8 T cells in ankylosing spondylitis. The CDR3 is made up of 15 amino acids. V shed 1 base, J shed 3 bases, and the junction held 4 bases outside the gene matches. Study-wide results and caveats: Reported data indicate significant enrichment of disease-linked clones within matched ankylosing spondylitis synovial fluid. Past research had described some motif variants in reactive arthritis synovial fluid and blood. Disease-linked clones were CD8+ and relatively rare in peripheral blood. Ankylosing spondylitis blood seemed to carry a telltale TCR beta motif made of eight highly homologous variants.

As the method for making TCR beta libraries, quantitative 5'-RACE with molecular barcodes was used. A single record per CDR3 protein comes from TCRdb applying MiXCR to the 5' RACE reads. This sample has fewer than 550,000 distinct CDR3 sequences, with less than 6% found just once. This sequence joins TRBV12-3 or TRBV12-4 and TRBJ1-2, with TRBD1 matching 8 bases. The sequenced sample was blood, either unsorted or a sorted T cell fraction (not recorded which). The source of this sequence is a male donor with ankylosing spondylitis. The CDR3 DNA reads TGTGCCAGCAGTTTAGAGACAGGGGAGTACTATGGCTACACCTTC. It encodes CASSLETGEYYGYTF.